This entry lists 12 T cell receptor beta chains sequenced from one sample in a study of blood T cell repertoires in COVID-19 (dated by TCRdb to 2018 to 2021). Libraries came from the immunoSEQ multiplex PCR assay. The table comes from immuneACCESS by way of TCRdb, which keeps in-frame sequences with V and J called. Part of the clones is missing from these tables; in studies checked, under half for an unresolved V gene and the rest for unknown reasons. The sample table shows roughly 200,000 clones, and roughly 80% are seen once. Of the sample, around 4% is held by the ten largest clones. Source material: peripheral blood. Every receptor here comes from a man aged 50 to 60 with active or convalescent COVID-19.

The rearrangement links TRBV7-6 to TRBJ1-2; no clear D gene. The germline CDR1 and CDR2 sequences are SGHVS and FNYEAQ. Trimming stripped 3 bases from V and 8 bases from J, with 13 bases between. CDR3 length: 13 amino acids. Written as DNA, the CDR3 is TGTGCCAGCAGCTTTAAAAGGGAGGAAGGCTACACCTTC. This codes for CASSFKREEGYTF. Full variable domain (missing parts from reference TRBV7-6 and TRBJ1-2): GAGVSQSPRYKVTKRGQDVALRCDPISGHVSLYWYRQALGQGPEFLTYFNYEAQQDKSGLPNDRFSAERPEGSISTLTIQRTEQRDSAMYRCASSFKREEGYTFGSGTRLTVV.

The chain has TRBV7-7 and TRBJ1-3; D possibly corresponds to TRBD1 (6 bases). V was clipped by 5 bases and J by 4 bases, with 15 bases between them. This CDR3 comprises 15 residues. Germline CDR1 and CDR2: SSHAT and FNYEAQ (reference sequence). CDR3 DNA sequence: TGTGCCAGCAGCCCCCCAGGGGCCGCGGGAAACACCATATATTTT. This codes for CASSPPGAAGNTIYF. Looking up the rest from reference TRBV7-7 and TRBJ1-3 gives the full variable domain: GAGVSQSPRYKVTKRGQDVTLRCDPISSHATLYWYQQALGQGPEFLTYFNYEAQPDKSGLPSDRFSAERPEGSISTLTIQRTEQRDSAMYRCASSPPGAAGNTIYFGEGSWLTVV.

V is TRBV2 and J is TRBJ1-1, with D possibly TRBD1 on 6 matching bases. CDR3 length: 15 amino acids. Germline lookup yields CDR1 SNHLY and CDR2 FYNNEI. Trimming stripped 7 bases from V and 1 base from J, with 16 bases between. The CDR3 nucleotides read TGTGCCAGCATCACCGACAGGTCCGCGAACACTGAAGCTTTCTTT. It specifies CASITDRSANTEAFF.

This chain uses TRBV7-3 with TRBJ2-2, with 11 bases lining up with TRBD2. J was trimmed by 2 bases and V by 5 bases; bases with no gene match: 7. CDR1 is SGHTA, CDR2 FQGTGA, per germline. The CDR3 consists of 17 residues. The CDR3 loop is CASSLTSGGGNTGELFF. Written as DNA, the CDR3 is TGTGCCAGCAGCCTTACTAGCGGGGGTGGAAACACCGGGGAGCTGTTTTTT.

The V call is TRBV28, the J call TRBJ1-2; TRBD1 matches 8 bases. V was pared by 5 bases and J by 7 bases, with 6 bases of the junction left unmatched. The CDR3 extends over 13 amino acids. Germline-derived CDR1 and CDR2 are MDHEN and SYDVKM. CDR3 sequence reads: CASSRQGYPGYTF. In DNA, the CDR3 is TGTGCCAGCAGTCGACAGGGGTACCCTGGCTACACCTTC.

The chain uses TRBV18 and TRBJ2-4, with 7 positions matching TRBD1. Unmatched junction bases numbered 7, after V lost 3 bases and J lost 5 bases. Germline V gene data show CDR1 as KGHSH and CDR2 as LQKENI. This CDR3 has 15 amino acids. CDR3 residues: CASSPEGGLENIQYF. The DNA of the CDR3 is TGTGCCAGCTCACCTGAAGGGGGCTTGGAAAACATTCAGTACTTC.

The chain couples TRBV5-1 to TRBJ2-3, with a weak D call TRBD2 (5 bases). Germline V gene lookup returns CDR1 SGHRS and CDR2 YFSETQ. The CDR3 covers 15 residues. Deletions cut 6 bases from V and 1 base from J, with 15 bases between. The DNA of the CDR3 is TGCGCCAGCACCCCTTCGAACGGGGGCACAGATACGCAGTATTTT. Translating gives CASTPSNGGTDTQYF.

The chain combines TRBV5-1 with TRBJ1-2, with D maybe TRBD1 (5 bases). V dropped 0 bases and J dropped 7 bases, with 16 bases sitting between them. Germline assignment: CDR1 SGHRS and CDR2 YFSETQ. This CDR3 is 15 amino acids long. The CDR3 bases are TGCGCCAGCAGCTTGGCCGGGGACTCACTACTTGGCTACACCTTC. This encodes CASSLAGDSLLGYTF.

V and J are TRBV6-5 and TRBJ1-5, with D unclear. The V gene's germline CDR1 is MNHEY and CDR2 SVGAGI. The CDR3 runs to 14 residues. The germline V and J ends were trimmed by 7 bases and 0 bases, with 10 bases remaining between them. The CDR3 DNA reads as TGTGCCAGCACCGAGGGCAGTAGCAATCAGCCCCAGCATTTT. As protein: CASTEGSSNQPQHF.

V usage is TRBV28 and J usage is TRBJ2-5; D may be TRBD1 (6 bases). The V end lost 3 bases, the J end lost 1 base, and 15 bases lay between the germline ends. CDR1 is MDHEN, CDR2 SYDVKM, per germline. There are 16 residues in the CDR3. The CDR3 region is CASSLSGVGLQETQYF. Written as DNA, the CDR3 is TGTGCCAGCAGTTTGTCAGGGGTCGGACTCCAAGAGACCCAGTACTTC.

The V and J genes are TRBV3-1 (or the pseudogene TRBV3-2) and TRBJ2-3, with 10 bases lining up with TRBD2. The trim removed 5 bases at V and 1 base at J, leaving 3 bases unmatched. The CDR3 is made up of 15 amino acids. CDR1 LGHDT and CDR2 YNNKEL come from the germline V gene (reference sequence). This CDR3 reads CASSEGTSGTDTQYF. CDR3 sequence (DNA): TGTGCCAGCAGCGAAGGGACTAGCGGCACAGATACGCAGTATTTT.

The chain combines TRBV4-1 with TRBJ1-4; 7 bases agree with TRBD1. There are 17 residues in the CDR3. CDR1 and CDR2 from the germline V gene are MGHRA and YSYEKL. Losses at the gene ends were 4 bases for V and 4 bases for J; bases not matched to a gene: 12. CDR3 bases: TGCGCCAGCAGCCGAGACAGGGCCGCCCTCCTTAATGAAAAACTGTTTTTT. As protein: CASSRDRAALLNEKLFF.